These T cell receptor beta chains were read from a single sample in a study of identical twins. MiXCR, applied by TCRdb to the 5' RACE reads, yields one record per CDR3 protein. The sample yields 1.5 million to 2 million distinct CDR3 sequences, about 32% seen once. The sample was cord blood. These receptors were collected from a newborn girl in good health. Both conserved end residues are part of each CDR3. D genes are given only for firm matches. Some rows mark clone size as missing; the rest say once, few, many or name a class of expanded clone.

d_call: .
j_call: TRBJ1-6
v_call: TRBV12-3/TRBV12-4
clone_size: .
cdr3_nt: TGTGCCAGCAGTTCGGACCTTTTGCCCCCCCACTTT
cdr3_aa: CASSSDLLPPHF

d_call: TRBD2
j_call: TRBJ2-2
v_call: TRBV20-1
clone_size: once
cdr3_nt: TGCAGTGCTAGAGAGCGGGGGGGCACCGGGGAGCTGTTTTTT
cdr3_aa: CSARERGGTGELFF

d_call: TRBD1
j_call: TRBJ1-2
v_call: TRBV10-3
clone_size: .
cdr3_nt: TGTGCCATCAGTGACCAGAAGACAGGGCTCTATGGCTACACCTTC
cdr3_aa: CAISDQKTGLYGYTF

d_call: TRBD1
j_call: TRBJ1-1
v_call: TRBV20-1
clone_size: .
cdr3_nt: TGCAGTGCTAGAGGCGCTCTGGGGACAGTTGAAGCTTTCTTT
cdr3_aa: CSARGALGTVEAFF

d_call: TRBD2
j_call: TRBJ2-1
v_call: TRBV20-1
clone_size: once
cdr3_nt: TGCAGTGCTACGGGACTAGCGAATGAGCAGTTCTTC
cdr3_aa: CSATGLANEQFF

d_call: .
j_call: TRBJ1-6
v_call: TRBV20-1
clone_size: .
cdr3_nt: TGCAGTGCTCATGGCAAGGGGACCAATAATTCACCCCTCCACTTT
cdr3_aa: CSAHGKGTNNSPLHF

d_call: .
j_call: TRBJ1-2
v_call: TRBV7-3
clone_size: .
cdr3_nt: TGTGCCAGCAGCCGGTCGGCTGGGGATGATTACTATGGCTACACCTTC
cdr3_aa: CASSRSAGDDYYGYTF

d_call: TRBD1
j_call: TRBJ1-6
v_call: TRBV20-1
clone_size: .
cdr3_nt: TGCAGTGCTAGGGGAGGGGGCCGTTCACCCCTCCACTTT
cdr3_aa: CSARGGGRSPLHF

d_call: .
j_call: TRBJ2-7
v_call: TRBV28
clone_size: .
cdr3_nt: TGTGCCAGCAGTTTTGTGGGGACACGGTCCTACGAGCAGTACTTC
cdr3_aa: CASSFVGTRSYEQYF

d_call: TRBD2
j_call: TRBJ2-7
v_call: TRBV12-3/TRBV12-4
clone_size: many
cdr3_nt: TGTGCCAGCAGTTTATCAGCGGGGTACGAGCAGTACTTC
cdr3_aa: CASSLSAGYEQYF

d_call: TRBD2
j_call: TRBJ2-7
v_call: TRBV20-1
clone_size: once
cdr3_nt: TGCAGTGCTAGAGATTCCGGGACTAGCGGTTACTACTACGAGCAGTACTTC
cdr3_aa: CSARDSGTSGYYYEQYF